A single sample is the source of the 16 T cell receptor beta chains below, sequenced in a study of control samples from healthy donors and cancer patients. Clones were sequenced by immunoSEQ multiplex PCR, and TCRdb holds only the in-frame ones, with some missing. The table records roughly 120,000 clones, roughly 94% of them present only once. The source material was blood. The receptors here all came from a young man in good health.

The chain is built from TRBV25-1 and TRBJ1-1; weak D call: TRBD1 (6 bases). V lost 4 bases and J 5 bases, leaving 17 bases between the germline ends. CDR3 length: 15 amino acids. Germline CDR1 reads MGHDK; CDR2 reads SYGVNS. The CDR3 DNA reads TGTGCCAGCAGTGCTTTGGGGGGCGGGATAACTGAAGCTTTCTTT. Encoded protein: CASSALGGGITEAFF.

This rearrangement joins TRBV30 to TRBJ2-7, with unresolved D. The V end lost 2 bases, the J end lost 0 bases, and 8 bases lay between the germline ends. This CDR3 is built from 13 residues. The germline gives CDR1 GTSNPN, CDR2 SVGIG (reference sequence). CDR3 amino acids: CAWSIKSSYEQYF. The CDR3 bases are TGTGCCTGGAGTATAAAGTCCTCCTACGAGCAGTACTTC.

CDR3 region: CASSYELAGGQSEQFF. CDR3 in DNA: TGTGCCAGCAGTTACGAGTTAGCGGGGGGGCAGAGTGAGCAGTTCTTC. This chain links TRBV6-6 with TRBJ2-1; TRBD2 matches 11 bases. Germline trimming cut 2 bases from V and 9 bases from J; bases unmatched to any gene: 9. This CDR3 spans 16 amino acids. Germline CDR1 MNHNY, CDR2 SVGAGI (reference sequence).

The V and J genes are TRBV19 and TRBJ1-6; TRBD1 is a possible D gene (5 bases). Germline CDR1 reads LNHDA; CDR2 reads SQIVND (reference sequence). V lost 10 bases and J 7 bases, leaving 17 bases between the germline ends. CDR3 length equals 14 residues. In DNA form, the CDR3 reads TGTGCCACTAGGGAGGGACGGGTCAATTCACCCCTCCACTTT. This gives the protein CATREGRVNSPLHF.

This clone was recorded once. The chain uses TRBV14 and TRBJ2-5; TRBD2 aligns across 8 bases. The V segment lost 0 bases and the J segment 4 bases; nucleotides outside the gene matches: 4. Germline V gene sequence: CDR1 SGHDN, CDR2 FVKESK. This CDR3 comprises 15 residues. This CDR3 reads CASSQDGGAGETQYF. Here the CDR3 DNA reads TGTGCCAGCAGCCAAGACGGGGGGGCCGGAGAGACCCAGTACTTC.

Only one count was recorded for this clone. V and J are TRBV7-9 and TRBJ2-7, with D perhaps given as TRBD1 or TRBD2 (5 bases each). Germline V CDR1 and CDR2: SEHNR, FQNEAQ (reference sequence). The CDR3 is 13 residues long. Trimming removed 5 bases at V and 4 bases at J, with 12 bases between. DNA of the CDR3: TGTGCCAGCAGCCCACGGGACGGATACGAGCAGTACTTC. Amino acid sequence: CASSPRDGYEQYF.

The chain recombines TRBV30 with TRBJ2-7, with 8 bases lining up with TRBD2. This CDR3 region has 17 residues. Germline lookup yields CDR1 GTSNPN and CDR2 SVGIG (reference sequence). V lost 1 base, J lost 7 bases, and 18 bases stayed unmatched. CDR3 sequence: CAWSETRGGRPNREQYF. Here the CDR3 DNA reads TGTGCCTGGAGTGAAACTCGGGGGGGCCGACCGAACCGTGAGCAGTACTTC.

The chain carries TRBV7-2 and TRBJ2-7, with no clear D. CDR3 length: 13 amino acids. Germline V gives CDR1 SGHTA, CDR2 FQGNSA. Deletions cut 1 base from V and 3 bases from J, with 7 bases between. Here the CDR3 reads CASSLEYNYEQYF. The CDR3, as DNA: TGTGCCAGCAGCTTAGAATACAACTACGAGCAGTACTTC.

The CDR3 DNA sequence: TGTGCCAGCAGTGACAGGGCGGGCACTGAAGCTTTCTTT. Amino acid sequence: CASSDRAGTEAFF. V gene TRBV6-1 combines with J gene TRBJ1-1, with D possibly matching TRBD1 (5 bases). Between the trimmed V and J ends, which lost 3 bases and 4 bases, there was a span of 9 bases. The CDR3 totals 13 residues. Germline CDR1 and CDR2: MNHNS and SASEGT.

This clone was observed once. The V gene is TRBV2, the J gene TRBJ1-4; the D is unclear. Germline CDR1 SNHLY, CDR2 FYNNEI. V was trimmed by 1 base and J by 7 bases, leaving 13 bases between them. The CDR3 runs 15 residues. The CDR3 spells CASSEGIRAGEKLFF. As DNA, the CDR3 is TGTGCCAGCAGTGAAGGAATACGCGCAGGTGAAAAACTGTTTTTT.

The DNA for the CDR3 is TGTGCCAGTAGTTTCCGGGACAGCTATGGCTACACCTTC. This codes for CASSFRDSYGYTF. The gene calls are TRBV19 and TRBJ1-2, with 7 bases fitting TRBD1. The CDR3 sequence is 13 residues long. Germline CDR1 reads LNHDA; CDR2 reads SQIVND (reference sequence). V lost 5 bases, J lost 4 bases, and 4 bases stayed unmatched.

This sequence joins TRBV6-4 and TRBJ2-7; 7 bases match TRBD1. The trim removed 3 bases at V and 7 bases at J, leaving 9 bases unmatched. The CDR3 length is 14 residues. Germline values: CDR1 MRHNA, CDR2 SNTAGT. The CDR3 here is CASSDGTDPSEQYF. In nucleotides, the CDR3 is TGTGCCAGCAGTGATGGGACAGACCCCTCGGAGCAGTACTTC.

The chain recombines TRBV7-2 with TRBJ1-2, with unresolved D. V lost 4 bases and J 6 bases, leaving 15 bases between the germline ends. From germline, CDR1 is SGHTA and CDR2 FQGNSA. This CDR3 is built from 14 residues. The CDR3 coding sequence is TGTGCCAGCAGCTCACGAAAGGGTGCGGATGGCTACACCTTC. Its protein product is CASSSRKGADGYTF.

The rearrangement links TRBV6-2 or TRBV6-3 to TRBJ2-5, with D tentatively TRBD1 (5 bases). V was trimmed by 2 bases and J by 2 bases, leaving 18 bases between them. Germline values: CDR1 MNHEY, CDR2 SVGEGT. The CDR3 contains 17 residues. CDR3 in DNA: TGTGCCAGCAGTTACCTGGCAGGGCGGATATTTCAAGAGACCCAGTACTTC. Translated: CASSYLAGRIFQETQYF.

This rearrangement joins TRBV27 to TRBJ1-1, with D tentatively TRBD1 (5 bases). Germline assignment: CDR1 MNHEY and CDR2 SMNVEV (reference sequence). CDR3 length: 15 residues. V was cut by 7 bases and J by 3 bases, with 18 bases left in between. CDR3 residues: CASTPVGGRDTEAFF. The DNA of the CDR3 is TGTGCCAGCACCCCGGTGGGGGGGAGAGACACTGAAGCTTTCTTT.

The rearrangement links TRBV12-3 or TRBV12-4 to TRBJ2-7, with TRBD1 identical over 7 bases. V lost 7 bases to trimming and J lost 3 bases; unmatched junction nucleotides: 3. The CDR3 contains 12 residues. CDR3 DNA: TGTGCCAGCACGGCAGGGGGCTACGAGCAGTACTTC. Translated: CASTAGGYEQYF.